This record covers a single T cell receptor beta chain. The antigen this receptor binds is unknown. Base qualities are missing; no much larger clone stands one base away. Spanning cysteine to phenylalanine, the CDR3 consists of 15 amino acids. The CDR3 DNA has 45 bases and is translated from base 1. V gives up 4 bases and J gives up 5 bases, and the segment between their germline ends measures 15 bases. For CDR1 and CDR2, the germline V gene lists LGHNA and YNFKEQ. The sample comes from a study of OX40 agonist ivuxolimab in advanced cancers. In the study overall: Ivuxolimab, which targeted the costimulatory receptor OX40 (CD134), was an agonistic, fully human IgG2 monoclonal antibody. Partial responses occurred in three dose-escalation patients, of whom one had hepatocellular carcinoma and two had cutaneous melanoma. Prior anti-PD-1, anti-PD-L1 or anti-CTLA-4 therapy was permitted, and approximately 41% of dose-escalation patients had received checkpoint inhibitors. Intravenous ivuxolimab was administered to patients every 2 weeks at six dose levels: 0.01, 0.1, 0.3, 1.5, 3 and 10 mg/kg. The purpose of peripheral TCRbeta sequencing was to test whether ivuxolimab changed TCR sequence diversity and led to clonal T-cell expansion. The paper reports the monotherapy dose-escalation portion (N of about 50 patients) of the phase I ivuxolimab trial. In the dose-escalation cohort, around four fifths of patients were male, and the mean age was approximately 60 years with a range of 23 to 79. Of the 50 to 55 dose-escalation patients, hepatocellular carcinoma was present in approximately 20, melanoma in approximately 15, renal cell carcinoma in 9 and head and neck cancer in 9. The investigation overall reported the following: The antigen specificity of the clonally expanded peripheral T cells was not determined. At doses of 0.1 to 3.0 mg/kg, clonal expansion of both CD4+ and CD8+ blood T cells was observed from baseline to week 6. Low levels of normalized T-cell clonal expansion were also seen in some patients who did not respond. In partial responders in the 0.1-3.0 mg/kg groups, normalized peripheral clonal expansion was found to be among the lowest, especially among CD8+ T cells. After ivuxolimab, CD8+ T cells had more expanded clones than CD4+ T cells on average.

Patients with a history of autoimmune disease or receiving systemic immunosuppression were excluded from the trial. Peripheral blood for TCR sequencing was collected from all dose cohorts at baseline, on cycle 4 day 1, and on cycle 7 day 1. Samples were obtained from an open-label, multicenter, first-in-human phase I dose-escalation trial of ivuxolimab. Adults with locally advanced or metastatic melanoma, renal cell, hepatocellular, or head and neck squamous cell carcinoma were enrolled in the trial. CD4+ and CD8+ T cells were sorted separately from peripheral blood before TCR sequencing. To sequence the TCRbeta CDR3 region, genomic DNA was isolated from the sorted cells. The immunoSEQ Assay was used to sequence the TCRbeta CDR3 regions. Held by TCRdb, this immuneACCESS table contains in-frame sequences only and omits some clones. Under half of the omission traces to an unresolved V gene where checked; the cause of the rest is unknown. Recorded for this sample are roughly 56,000 clones; about four fifths of them occurred a single time. Jointly, the top ten make up about 4.8% of the sample.

The source is an adult with an advanced solid tumor such as melanoma, head and neck, liver or kidney cancer. This receptor chain uses TRBV4-2 and TRBJ1-5, with the D segment identity uncertain. Sequencing used CD4+ or CD8+ T cells sorted from blood, obtained in a trial of the OX40 agonist ivuxolimab. This receptor has the CDR3 CASSPEGRFDQPQHF. The nucleotides are TGTGCCAGCAGCCCCGAGGGCAGGTTCGATCAGCCCCAGCATTTT.